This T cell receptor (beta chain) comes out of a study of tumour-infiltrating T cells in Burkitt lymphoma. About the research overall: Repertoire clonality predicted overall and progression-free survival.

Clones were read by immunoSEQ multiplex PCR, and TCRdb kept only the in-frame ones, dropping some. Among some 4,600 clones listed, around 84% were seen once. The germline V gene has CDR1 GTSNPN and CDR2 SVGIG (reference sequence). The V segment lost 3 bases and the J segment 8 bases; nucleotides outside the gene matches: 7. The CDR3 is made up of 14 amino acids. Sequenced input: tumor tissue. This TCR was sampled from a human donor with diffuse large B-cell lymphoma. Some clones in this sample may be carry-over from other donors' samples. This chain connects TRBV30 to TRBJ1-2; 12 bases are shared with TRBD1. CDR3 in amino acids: CAWSAGTGGQGYTF. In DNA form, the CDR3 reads TGTGCCTGGAGCGCCGGGACAGGGGGCCAGGGCTACACCTTC.